The rows below give T cell receptor beta chains drawn from one sample of a study of cytomegalovirus exposure and HLA in healthy donors. Libraries were prepared by immunoSEQ multiplex PCR; TCRdb keeps only in-frame clonotypes and omits some of them. The ten most abundant clones cover approximately 15% of a sample with tens of thousands of clones. Sequencing used PBMCs. Receptor source: a man aged 50 or older in good health and CMV-seropositive. CDR3s include the opening cysteine and the closing phenylalanine or tryptophan. D genes are given only for firm matches.

TRBV4-1,NA,TRBJ2-3,TGCGCCAGCAGCCAAGAGGGGCGCAGGAATACGCAGTATTTT,CASSQEGRRNTQYF
TRBV18,NA,TRBJ2-3,TGTGCCAGCTCACCACGCGACACAGATACGCAGTATTTT,CASSPRDTDTQYF
TRBV28,TRBD1,TRBJ1-1,TGTGCCAGCAGTTTACCCGTGGGACAGGCGAGCACTGAAGCTTTCTTT,CASSLPVGQASTEAFF
TRBV5-1,TRBD2,TRBJ2-2,TGCGCCAGCATACAGCGGGAGAGGGGTAGCACCGGGGAGCTGTTTTTT,CASIQRERGSTGELFF
TRBV7-9,NA,TRBJ1-3,TGTGCCAGCAGCCCAAAATCCGACCGGAGCTCTGGAAACACCATATATTTT,CASSPKSDRSSGNTIYF
TRBV19,NA,TRBJ1-2,TGTGCCAGTAGTATAGGAGGCAGGGGAGACTATGGCTACACCTTC,CASSIGGRGDYGYTF
TRBV6-4,TRBD2,TRBJ2-3,TGTGCCAGCGTCGGGACGATAGCGGGAGGTCGTACAGATACGCAGTATTTT,CASVGTIAGGRTDTQYF
TRBV6-5,TRBD1,TRBJ1-4,TGTGCCAGCAGGACAGGGAGCGAAAAACTGTTTTTT,CASRTGSEKLFF
TRBV11-2,NA,TRBJ1-2,TGTGCCAGCAGCTTAGGGACTTTCTATGGCTACACCTTC,CASSLGTFYGYTF
TRBV4-1,NA,TRBJ1-2,TGCGCCAGCAGCCTAAGCGTTACCGAGTCAAACTATGGCTACACCTTC,CASSLSVTESNYGYTF
TRBV11-3,NA,TRBJ1-4,TGTGCCAGCAGCTCCCTCGGGACATCTCTCGAAAAACTGTTTTTT,CASSSLGTSLEKLFF
TRBV5-4,TRBD2,TRBJ2-7,TGTGCCAGCAGCTGGGGAGCGGGAGGGTTCGAGCAGTACTTC,CASSWGAGGFEQYF
TRBV5-1,TRBD1,TRBJ1-1,TGCGCCAGCAGCGACAGGACAGGGCCCACTGAAGCTTTCTTT,CASSDRTGPTEAFF
TRBV29-1,NA,TRBJ2-5,TGCAGCGTTGAAGATCAAGGTAGCGAAGAGACCCAGTACTTC,CSVEDQGSEETQYF
TRBV18,TRBD1,TRBJ2-4,TGTGCCAGCGCACCCCGACAGGGGGCATCGGGAAACATTCAGTACTTC,CASAPRQGASGNIQYF
TRBV29-1,TRBD1,TRBJ1-2,TGCAGCGTTACTCTGGGGCAGGGGGATGGCTACACCTTC,CSVTLGQGDGYTF
TRBV30,TRBD1,TRBJ1-2,TGTGCCTGGAGCCCAATGGGACAGGGGGGATATGGCTACACCTTC,CAWSPMGQGGYGYTF
TRBV30,TRBD2,TRBJ2-5,TGTGCCTGGGGGGCGGGGGAGGCCCAGTACTTC,CAWGAGEAQYF
TRBV13,NA,TRBJ1-1,TGTGCCAGCAGGATCACGGAGGACACTGAAGCTTTCTTT,CASRITEDTEAFF
TRBV7-2,NA,TRBJ1-1,TGTGCCAGCAGCCCCTCGGGGAACACTGAAGCTTTCTTT,CASSPSGNTEAFF
TRBV11-2,NA,TRBJ1-5,TGTGCCAGCAGCCTTACCGACAGTCCCTATCAGCCCCAGCATTTT,CASSLTDSPYQPQHF
TRBV7-9,NA,TRBJ1-1,TGTGCCAGCGGCTTAGCTGTGGCAGGTGAAGCTTTCTTT,CASGLAVAGEAFF
TRBV19,TRBD2,TRBJ2-7,TGTGCCAGTAGTGGGACTAGCGGGAGCCGGGACGAGCAGTACTTC,CASSGTSGSRDEQYF
TRBV15,NA,TRBJ1-1,TGTGCCACCAGCAGAGAGTCCTGGACAGAAATGAACACTGAAGCTTTCTTT,CATSRESWTEMNTEAFF
TRBV30,NA,TRBJ1-2,TGTGCCTGGAGTAACGGACAGTACTATGGCTACACCTTC,CAWSNGQYYGYTF
TRBV5-1,TRBD2,TRBJ2-7,TGCGCCAGCAGCTTGAGGGGACTAGCGGGCACCAGCTCCTACGAGCAGTACTTC,CASSLRGLAGTSSYEQYF
TRBV7-9,NA,TRBJ1-1,TGTGCCAGCGGATTGGGGGCAACTGAAGCTTTCTTT,CASGLGATEAFF
TRBV6-5,NA,TRBJ1-1,TGTGCCAGCAGATTGACAGGGAACACTGAAGCTTTCTTT,CASRLTGNTEAFF
TRBV7-9,NA,TRBJ2-5,TGTGCCAGCAGCTTATCAGCGTACCAAGAGACCCAGTACTTC,CASSLSAYQETQYF
TRBV19,TRBD1,TRBJ1-5,TGTGCCAGTACCCCTCAGGGGGTCCTCGGCAATCAGCCCCAGCATTTT,CASTPQGVLGNQPQHF
TRBV18,TRBD2,TRBJ2-5,TGTGCCAGCTCGACAGGGACTAGCGTTTTGAAGACCCAGTACTTC,CASSTGTSVLKTQYF
TRBV29-1,TRBD2,TRBJ2-5,TGCAGCGTTGACGGTTACGGGAGGGCCCAAGAGACCCAGTACTTC,CSVDGYGRAQETQYF
TRBV9,NA,TRBJ1-1,TGTGCCAGCAGCGCAGGGACTGTGAACACTGAAGCTTTCTTT,CASSAGTVNTEAFF
TRBV9,NA,TRBJ2-3,TGTGCCAGCAGCATCGCCGGGACTCACACAGATACGCAGTATTTT,CASSIAGTHTDTQYF
TRBV5-1,NA,TRBJ1-5,TGCGCCAGCAGCCCCGGAGGAGGGGGGGATCAGCCCCAGCATTTT,CASSPGGGGDQPQHF
TRBV7-9,TRBD2,TRBJ2-1,TGTGCCAGCAGCGCCCGTGGGACTAGCGAAGACAATGAGCAGTTCTTC,CASSARGTSEDNEQFF
TRBV11-3,TRBD1,TRBJ1-1,TGTGCCAGCAGCCAGCCCTACAGGGGGAGGAACACTGAAGCTTTCTTT,CASSQPYRGRNTEAFF